These 18 T cell receptor beta chains were all obtained from the same sample, sequenced in a study of T cell responses to AZD1222 COVID-19 vaccine. Measured with immunoSEQ multiplex PCR; TCRdb has only the in-frame clones, and not every one. This sample has about 110,000 clones; 88% occur once, and the top ten carry 9.5% to 15%. The sequenced sample was peripheral blood, obtained on day 0 of MenACWY control vaccination. The receptor source for this set is an adult in good health.

The gene calls are TRBV30 and TRBJ1-5; D not certain. This CDR3 is built from 16 residues. CDR1 and CDR2 (germline): GTSNPN, SVGIG (reference sequence). V gave up 3 bases and J gave up 2 bases, with 17 bases separating them. The CDR3 spells CAWSGKAGFGNQPQHF. The CDR3 bases are TGTGCCTGGAGCGGAAAGGCGGGTTTTGGCAATCAGCCCCAGCATTTT.

The chain carries TRBV7-8 and TRBJ1-1; 7 bases are shared with TRBD1. The CDR3 covers 16 residues. The germline CDR1 and CDR2 sequences are SGHVS and FQNEAQ. The V gene end was trimmed by 5 bases and the J gene end by 1 base; junction bases not matched to a gene: 10. The CDR3 nucleotides are TGTGCCAGCAGCCCGGGGGTTGCAGGGGGGAACACTGAAGCTTTCTTT. The encoded protein is CASSPGVAGGNTEAFF.

V usage is TRBV28 and J usage is TRBJ2-1; D possibly uses TRBD1 or TRBD2 (6 bases each). Germline V gives CDR1 MDHEN, CDR2 SYDVKM. V was cut by 2 bases and J by 3 bases, with 11 bases left in between. The CDR3 totals 15 residues. The chain's CDR3 is CASSLGGTSYNEQFF. CDR3 nucleotide sequence: TGTGCCAGCAGTTTAGGCGGGACAAGCTACAATGAGCAGTTCTTC.

CDR3 nucleotide sequence: TGTGCCAGTAGTCTAGCGGGAGGGAGAAGTGAGCAGTTCTTC. Translating gives CASSLAGGRSEQFF. This chain links TRBV19 with TRBJ2-1, with 12 bases aligning to TRBD2. The CDR3 loop spans 14 amino acids. Trimming cost V 5 bases and J 9 bases; bases outside gene matches: 5. Germline values: CDR1 LNHDA, CDR2 SQIVND (reference sequence).

V and J are TRBV6-4 and TRBJ1-2; D might be TRBD1 (6 bases). The CDR3 is 14 residues long. Germline V gives CDR1 MRHNA, CDR2 SNTAGT. Trimming took 4 bases from V and 4 from J, leaving 13 bases between them. CDR3 region: CASSASAQGYGYTF. The CDR3 DNA reads as TGTGCCAGCAGTGCGTCCGCACAGGGCTATGGCTACACCTTC.

The chain employs TRBV28 and TRBJ1-2; TRBD1 might be the D (6 bases). This CDR3 is built from 13 residues. V lost 4 bases and J lost 2, with 8 bases in between. CDR1 and CDR2 from the germline V gene are MDHEN and SYDVKM. The CDR3 coding sequence is TGTGCCAGCAGTTCCGACAGGAACTATGGCTACACCTTC. It translates to CASSSDRNYGYTF.

The chain couples TRBV5-1 to TRBJ1-2, with D unresolved. The CDR3 has 13 residues. V gave up 0 bases and J gave up 3 bases, with 6 bases separating them. Germline V gene data show CDR1 as SGHRS and CDR2 as YFSETQ. The CDR3: CASSLGDHYGYTF. In DNA form, the CDR3 reads TGCGCCAGCAGCTTGGGAGACCACTATGGCTACACCTTC.

The chain uses TRBV5-1 and TRBJ2-5; 7 nucleotides line up with TRBD1. J was trimmed by 5 bases and V by 0 bases; bases with no gene match: 7. The V gene's germline CDR1 is SGHRS and CDR2 YFSETQ. The CDR3 spans 15 residues. CDR3 loop: CASSLGGGLGETQYF. CDR3 nucleotide sequence: TGCGCCAGCAGCTTGGGAGGGGGCCTCGGGGAGACCCAGTACTTC. The variable domain in full, with the rest retrieved from reference TRBV5-1 and TRBJ2-5, is KAGVTQTPRYLIKTRGQQVTLSCSPISGHRSVSWYQQTPGQGLQFLFEYFSETQRNKGNFPGRFSGRQFSNSRSEMNVSTLELGDSALYLCASSLGGGLGETQYFGPGTRLLVL.

DNA of the CDR3: TGTGCCAGCAGCCAATCTACAGGGAACTATGGCTACACCTTC. Translation gives CASSQSTGNYGYTF. The chain joins TRBV4-2 to TRBJ1-2; D might be TRBD1 (6 bases). Trimming shortened V by 2 bases and J by 2 bases, and 9 bases separated the two germline ends. CDR1 is LGHNA and CDR2 is YNFKEQ in the germline V gene. CDR3 length equals 14 residues.

V gene TRBV7-2 combines with J gene TRBJ2-5; possibly TRBD1 for D (5 bases). V lost 1 base and J 2 bases, leaving 11 bases between the germline ends. The length of the CDR3 is 15 residues. The germline gives CDR1 SGHTA, CDR2 FQGNSA. The CDR3 protein is CASSLGPGLQETQYF. In nucleotides, the CDR3 is TGTGCCAGCAGCTTAGGCCCAGGGTTACAAGAGACCCAGTACTTC. Looking up the rest from reference TRBV7-2 and TRBJ2-5 gives the full variable domain: GAGVSQSPSNKVTEKGKDVELRCDPISGHTALYWYRQSLGQGLEFLIYFQGNSAPDKSGLPSDRFSAERTGGSVSTLTIQRTQQEDSAVYLCASSLGPGLQETQYFGPGTRLLVL.

The chain uses TRBV5-5 and TRBJ1-1, with D possibly TRBD1 on 5 matching bases. The CDR3 covers 14 residues. V dropped 5 bases and J dropped 4 bases, with 15 bases sitting between them. Looked up from germline, CDR1 is SGHKS and CDR2 is YYEKEE (reference sequence). CDR3 region: CASRPGLGATEAFF. The CDR3 DNA is TGTGCCAGCAGACCAGGGTTAGGGGCCACTGAAGCTTTCTTT.

This clone has a handful of counts. This rearrangement joins TRBV18 to TRBJ1-4; D might be TRBD1 (6 bases). The CDR3 extends over 14 amino acids. Trimming removed 8 bases from V and 0 bases from J, with 10 bases in between. Germline V gene data show CDR1 as KGHSH and CDR2 as LQKENI. The CDR3 loop is CASRDRTTNEKLFF. The DNA for the CDR3 is TGTGCCAGCCGAGACAGGACAACTAATGAAAAACTGTTTTTT. Based on the CDR3 plus reference TRBV18 and TRBJ1-4, the full variable domain is NAGVMQNPRHLVRRRGQEARLRCSPMKGHSHVYWYRQLPEEGLKFMVYLQKENIIDESGMPKERFSAEFPKEGPSILRIQQVVRGDSAAYFCASRDRTTNEKLFFGSGTQLSVL.

A few counts support this clone. The J gene is TRBJ1-5, the V gene TRBV28; D perhaps matches TRBD1 (5 bases). Germline CDR1 and CDR2: MDHEN and SYDVKM. The CDR3 covers 14 residues. Trimming took 6 bases from V and 0 from J, leaving 9 bases between them. CDR3 coding DNA: TGTGCCAGCAGCCTACAGGTTAGCAATCAGCCCCAGCATTTT. As protein: CASSLQVSNQPQHF.

The genes are TRBV11-2 and TRBJ2-7; 7 bases are a match to TRBD1. CDR1 is SGHAT and CDR2 is FQNNGV in the germline V gene. The ends lost 5 bases at V and 3 bases at J; junction bases unmatched: 4. The CDR3 spans 13 residues. This CDR3 is CASSQGTVYEQYF. The CDR3 DNA sequence: TGTGCCAGCAGCCAGGGGACAGTCTACGAGCAGTACTTC.

The chain carries TRBV11-2 and TRBJ2-3; maybe TRBD2 (6 bases). Germline loops: CDR1 SGHAT, CDR2 FQNNGV. The CDR3 runs to 16 residues. The ends were cut back, 2 bases at V and 3 bases at J, with 15 bases in the middle. CDR3: CASSLIIAGSTDTQYF. CDR3 in DNA: TGTGCCAGCAGCTTAATTATCGCGGGGAGTACAGATACGCAGTATTTT.

The chain couples TRBV18 to TRBJ1-2, with 9 bases fitting TRBD1. The CDR3 is made up of 13 amino acids. The germline gives CDR1 KGHSH, CDR2 LQKENI. Trimming cost V 3 bases and J 8 bases; bases outside gene matches: 4. CDR3: CASSPTGGGGYTF. The DNA of the CDR3 is TGTGCCAGCTCACCTACAGGGGGCGGCGGCTACACCTTC.

CDR3 sequence reads: CASSQDPGAYGYTF. The CDR3 DNA reads TGCGCCAGCAGCCAAGATCCAGGGGCCTATGGCTACACCTTC. The V call is TRBV4-1, the J call TRBJ1-2; D might be TRBD1 (6 bases). Trimming removed 0 bases at V and 4 bases at J, with 9 bases between. Germline V gene lookup returns CDR1 MGHRA and CDR2 YSYEKL. The CDR3 is 14 amino acids.

The V call is TRBV2, the J call TRBJ1-6; TRBD1 aligns across 9 bases. Germline CDR1 reads SNHLY; CDR2 reads FYNNEI. This CDR3 is 15 amino acids long. The trim removed 6 bases at V and 8 bases at J, leaving 8 bases unmatched. The CDR3 is CASREQTGGDSPLHF. The CDR3 DNA sequence: TGTGCCAGCAGAGAACAGACAGGGGGAGATTCACCCCTCCACTTT.